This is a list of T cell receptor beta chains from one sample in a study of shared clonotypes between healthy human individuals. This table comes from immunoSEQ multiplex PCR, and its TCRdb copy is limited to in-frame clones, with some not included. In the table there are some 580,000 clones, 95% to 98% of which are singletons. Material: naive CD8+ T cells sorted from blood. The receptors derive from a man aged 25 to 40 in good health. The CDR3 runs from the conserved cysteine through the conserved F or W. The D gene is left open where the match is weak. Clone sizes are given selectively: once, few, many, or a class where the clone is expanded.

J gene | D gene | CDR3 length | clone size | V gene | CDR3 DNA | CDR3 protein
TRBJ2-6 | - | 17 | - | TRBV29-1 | TGCAGCGTTGAAGATGACCTTGGTGGCTCTGGGGCCAACGTCCTGACTTTC | CSVEDDLGGSGANVLTF
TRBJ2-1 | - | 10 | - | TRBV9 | TGTGCCAGCAGCGATACACAGCAGTTCTTC | CASSDTQQFF
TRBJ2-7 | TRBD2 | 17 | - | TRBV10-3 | TGTGCCATCAGTCCCGGACTAGCGGGAGGAAGCTCCTACGAGCAGTACTTC | CAISPGLAGGSSYEQYF
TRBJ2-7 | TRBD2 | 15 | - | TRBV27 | TGTGCCAGCAGTTCGCGACTAGCGGGATACTACGAGCAGTACTTC | CASSSRLAGYYEQYF
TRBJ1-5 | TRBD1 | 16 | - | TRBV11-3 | TGTGCCAGCAGCTTAGTGGGACAGGGAGGCAATCAGCCCCAGCATTTT | CASSLVGQGGNQPQHF
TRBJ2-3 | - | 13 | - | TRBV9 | TGTGCCAGCAGCCCCCAGGGGGGGTATACGCAGTATTTT | CASSPQGGYTQYF
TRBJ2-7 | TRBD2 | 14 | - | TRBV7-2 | TGTGCCAGCACCAAGACTAGCGGGAGGTACGAGCAGTACTTC | CASTKTSGRYEQYF
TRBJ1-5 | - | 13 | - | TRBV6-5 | TGTGCCAGCAGCAAATCATCGGTTCAGCCCCAGCATTTT | CASSKSSVQPQHF
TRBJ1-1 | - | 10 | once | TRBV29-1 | TGCAGCGCTGGAGACAGGGAAGCTTTCTTT | CSAGDREAFF
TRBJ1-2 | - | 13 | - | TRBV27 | TGTGCCAGCAGTCCGGGACGAGCCTATGGCTACACCTTC | CASSPGRAYGYTF
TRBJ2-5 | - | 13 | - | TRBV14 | TGTGCCAGCAGCCAGTTGGGGAAAGAGACCCAGTACTTC | CASSQLGKETQYF
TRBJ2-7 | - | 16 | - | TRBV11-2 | TGTGCCAGCAGCTTATACCCGGGCATCGAGGGACGCGAGCAGTACTTC | CASSLYPGIEGREQYF
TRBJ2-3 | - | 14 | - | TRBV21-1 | TGTGCCAGCAGCAAAACGCGAGACGCAGATACGCAGTATTTT | CASSKTRDADTQYF
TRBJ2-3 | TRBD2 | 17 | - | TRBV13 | TGTGCCAGCAGCTTATCACCGCGGGAGGGCAACACAGATACGCAGTATTTT | CASSLSPREGNTDTQYF
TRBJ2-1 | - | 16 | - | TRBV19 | TGTGCCAGTAGTCTCCCCTCGGGGAGCTCCTACAATGAGCAGTTCTTC | CASSLPSGSSYNEQFF
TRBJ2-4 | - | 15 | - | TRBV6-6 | TGTGCCAGCAGAGGGGGAGCGGGAGCCAAAAACATTCAGTACTTC | CASRGGAGAKNIQYF
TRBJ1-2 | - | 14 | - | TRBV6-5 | TGTGCCAGCAGTTACCTTGCGCTTGGCTATGGCTACACCTTC | CASSYLALGYGYTF
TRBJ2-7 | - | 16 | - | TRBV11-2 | TGTGCCAGCAGCCACCCGGGTTCGGGGGAGCCGTACGAGCAGTACTTC | CASSHPGSGEPYEQYF
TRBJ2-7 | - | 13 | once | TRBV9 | TGTGCCAGCAGCCTCGACGGGGTCTACGAGCAGTACTTC | CASSLDGVYEQYF
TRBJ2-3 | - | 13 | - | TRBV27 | TGTGCCAGCAGTTTAGGCCGTACAGATACGCAGTATTTT | CASSLGRTDTQYF
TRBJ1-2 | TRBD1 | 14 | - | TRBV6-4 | TGTGCCAGCAGTGACCGGGACAGGGGACATGGCTACACCTTC | CASSDRDRGHGYTF
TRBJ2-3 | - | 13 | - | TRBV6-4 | TGTGCCAGCAGTGACTCGTGGTTGGATACGCAGTATTTT | CASSDSWLDTQYF
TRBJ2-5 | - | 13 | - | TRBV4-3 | TGCGCCAGCAGCCGATACCAAGGAGAGACCCAGTACTTC | CASSRYQGETQYF
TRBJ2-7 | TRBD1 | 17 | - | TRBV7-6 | TGTGCCAGCAGCTGGGGACAGGGCAAGGACCCTACGTACGAGCAGTACTTC | CASSWGQGKDPTYEQYF
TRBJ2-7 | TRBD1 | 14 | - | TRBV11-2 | TGTGCCAGCAGCACTCAGGGGGATTCCTACGAGCAGTACTTC | CASSTQGDSYEQYF
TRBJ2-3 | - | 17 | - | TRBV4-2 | TGTGCCAGCAGCCAGGTGGGGGCAGGGTTGGGCACAGATACGCAGTATTTT | CASSQVGAGLGTDTQYF
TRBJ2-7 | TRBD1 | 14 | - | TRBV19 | TGTGCCAGTAGTCCCGGACAGGGCGCCTACGAGCAGTACTTC | CASSPGQGAYEQYF
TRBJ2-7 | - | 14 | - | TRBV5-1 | TGCGCCAGCAGCTTGGTGGGGCCTAACTACGAGCAGTACTTC | CASSLVGPNYEQYF
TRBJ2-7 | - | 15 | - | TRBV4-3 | TGCGCCAGCAGCCAAGAAGACGAGGTTGCCTACGAGCAGTACTTC | CASSQEDEVAYEQYF
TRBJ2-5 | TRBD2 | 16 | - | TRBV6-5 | TGTGCCAGCAGTTACTCGGCTAGCGGGAGTTTAGAGACCCAGTACTTC | CASSYSASGSLETQYF
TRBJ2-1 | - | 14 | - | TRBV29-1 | TGCAGCGTTGATTCCCAGAGGACCTACAATGAGCAGTTCTTC | CSVDSQRTYNEQFF
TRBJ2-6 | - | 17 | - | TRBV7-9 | TGTGCCAGCAGCTTAAGGCCGTCGGGGTCTGGGGCCAACGTCCTGACTTTC | CASSLRPSGSGANVLTF
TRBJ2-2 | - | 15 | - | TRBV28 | TGTGCCAGCAGTTTTGTGGAAGTAAACACCGGGGAGCTGTTTTTT | CASSFVEVNTGELFF
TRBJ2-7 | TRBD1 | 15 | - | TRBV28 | TGTGCCAGCAGACGCGACAGGGTATCGGCCGGGGAGCAGTACTTC | CASRRDRVSAGEQYF
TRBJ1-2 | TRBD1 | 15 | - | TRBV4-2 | TGTGCCAGCAGGCTGACAGGGGGCAAAGGGAGGGGCTACACCTTC | CASRLTGGKGRGYTF
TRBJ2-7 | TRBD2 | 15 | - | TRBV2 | TGTGCCAGCTCGAACCTAGCGGGGGACTCCTACGAGCAGTACTTC | CASSNLAGDSYEQYF
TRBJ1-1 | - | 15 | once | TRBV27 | TGTGCCAGCAGTTCCTTCCCGGCTGGGAACACTGAAGCTTTCTTT | CASSSFPAGNTEAFF
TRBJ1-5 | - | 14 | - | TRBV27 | TGTGCCAGCAGTTCACTAGTTGGCAATCAGCCCCAGCATTTT | CASSSLVGNQPQHF
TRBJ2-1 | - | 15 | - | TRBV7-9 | TGTGCCAGCAGCATCTATAGCGAGTCACTAGGCGAGCAGTTCTTC | CASSIYSESLGEQFF
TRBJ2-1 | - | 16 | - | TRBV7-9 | TGTGCCAGCAGCTTAGCCGGGACCAGAACGAGGGATGAGCAGTTCTTC | CASSLAGTRTRDEQFF
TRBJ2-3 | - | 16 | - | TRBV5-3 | TGTGCCAGAAGCTTGGTCTACGGGCGGACCACAGATACGCAGTATTTT | CARSLVYGRTTDTQYF
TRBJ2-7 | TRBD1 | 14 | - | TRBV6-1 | TGTGCCAGCAGTCCATGGGGGACAGGCTACGAGCAGTACTTC | CASSPWGTGYEQYF
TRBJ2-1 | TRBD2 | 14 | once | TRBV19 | TGTGCCAGTAGTATCACTAGCGGCCCCAATGAGCAGTTCTTC | CASSITSGPNEQFF
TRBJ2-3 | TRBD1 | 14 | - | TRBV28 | TGTGCCAGCAGTCGGACAGGGTGGGCAGATACGCAGTATTTT | CASSRTGWADTQYF
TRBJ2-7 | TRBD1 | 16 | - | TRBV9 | TGTGCCAGCAGCCAGAATATATGGGACAGCCACTACGAGCAGTACTTC | CASSQNIWDSHYEQYF
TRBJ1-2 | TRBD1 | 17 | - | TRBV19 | TGTGCCAGTAGTACCAACCCACCGGACAGGTACAACTATGGCTACACCTTC | CASSTNPPDRYNYGYTF
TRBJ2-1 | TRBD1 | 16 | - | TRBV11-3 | TGTGCCAGCAGCGGACGGACAGGGGAGTCCTACAATGAGCAGTTCTTC | CASSGRTGESYNEQFF
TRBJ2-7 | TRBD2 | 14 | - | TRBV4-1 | TGCGCCAGCAGCGCCGGACTAGCGGGAAACGAGCAGTACTTC | CASSAGLAGNEQYF
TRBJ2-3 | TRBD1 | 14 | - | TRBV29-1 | TGCAGCGTTGAAGGACAGGGGGTGGCGGATACGCAGTATTTT | CSVEGQGVADTQYF
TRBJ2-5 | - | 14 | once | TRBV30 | TGTGCCTGGAGTGAGCAGGGAACACAAGAGACCCAGTACTTC | CAWSEQGTQETQYF
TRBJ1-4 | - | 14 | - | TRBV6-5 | TGTGCCAGCCCCTCGGAGGCAACTAATGAAAAACTGTTTTTT | CASPSEATNEKLFF
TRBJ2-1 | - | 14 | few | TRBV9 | TGTGCCAGCAGCGTAGAGGACGTAGGCAATGAGCAGTTCTTC | CASSVEDVGNEQFF
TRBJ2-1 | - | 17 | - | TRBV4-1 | TGCGCCAGCAGCCAAGTCATTGTAACGGGATCCTACAATGAGCAGTTCTTC | CASSQVIVTGSYNEQFF
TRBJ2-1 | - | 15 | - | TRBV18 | TGTGCCAGCTCACCACGGTGGCCCTCCAACAATGAGCAGTTCTTC | CASSPRWPSNNEQFF
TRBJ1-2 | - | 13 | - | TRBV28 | TGTGCCAGCAGTTTGACAGTTAACTATGGCTACACCTTC | CASSLTVNYGYTF
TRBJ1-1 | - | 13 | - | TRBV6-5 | TGTGCCAGCAGTTTCGGAGGGAACACTGAAGCTTTCTTT | CASSFGGNTEAFF
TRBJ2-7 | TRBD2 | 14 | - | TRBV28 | TGTGCCAGCTCCGACGGGAGGGCCCGGGACGAGCAGTACTTC | CASSDGRARDEQYF